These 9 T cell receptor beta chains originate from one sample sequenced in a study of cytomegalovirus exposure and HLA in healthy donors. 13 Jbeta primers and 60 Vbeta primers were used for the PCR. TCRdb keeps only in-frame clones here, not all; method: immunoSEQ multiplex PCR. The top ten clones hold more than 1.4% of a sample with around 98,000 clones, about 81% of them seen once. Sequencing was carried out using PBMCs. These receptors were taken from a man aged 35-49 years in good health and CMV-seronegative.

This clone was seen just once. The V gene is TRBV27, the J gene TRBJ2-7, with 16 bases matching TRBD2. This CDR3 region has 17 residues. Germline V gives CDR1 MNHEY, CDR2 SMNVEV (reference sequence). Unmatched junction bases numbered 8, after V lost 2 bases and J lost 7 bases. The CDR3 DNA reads TGTGCCAGCAGTTTACCCGGGACTAGCGGGGGGGTTGGGGAGCAGTACTTC. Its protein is CASSLPGTSGGVGEQYF.

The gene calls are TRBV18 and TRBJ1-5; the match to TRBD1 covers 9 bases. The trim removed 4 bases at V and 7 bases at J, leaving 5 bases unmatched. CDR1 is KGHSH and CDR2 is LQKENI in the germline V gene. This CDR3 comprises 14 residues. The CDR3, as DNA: TGTGCCAGCTCACTACAGGGGGCAGGACAGCCCCAGCATTTT. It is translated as CASSLQGAGQPQHF. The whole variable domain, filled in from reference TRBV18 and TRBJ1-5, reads NAGVMQNPRHLVRRRGQEARLRCSPMKGHSHVYWYRQLPEEGLKFMVYLQKENIIDESGMPKERFSAEFPKEGPSILRIQQVVRGDSAAYFCASSLQGAGQPQHFGDGTRLSIL.

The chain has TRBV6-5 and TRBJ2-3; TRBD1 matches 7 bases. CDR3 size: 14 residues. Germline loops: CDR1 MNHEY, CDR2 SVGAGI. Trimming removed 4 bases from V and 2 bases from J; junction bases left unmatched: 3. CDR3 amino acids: CASSFGQATDTQYF. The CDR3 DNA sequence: TGTGCCAGCAGTTTCGGACAGGCCACAGATACGCAGTATTTT.

The CDR3 sequence: CASSGTLGEADTQYF. The CDR3 region has the DNA TGTGCCAGCAGCGGAACCCTAGGGGAGGCAGATACGCAGTATTTT. This sequence joins TRBV11-2 and TRBJ2-3; D may be TRBD2 (6 bases). CDR3 length equals 15 residues. Germline values: CDR1 SGHAT, CDR2 FQNNGV. Between the trimmed V and J ends, which lost 5 bases and 4 bases, there was a span of 16 bases.

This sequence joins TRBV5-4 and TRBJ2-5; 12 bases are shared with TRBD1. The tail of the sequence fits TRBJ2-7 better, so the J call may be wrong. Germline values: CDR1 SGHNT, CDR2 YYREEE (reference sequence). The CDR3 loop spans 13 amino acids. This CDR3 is CASRGQGASEQYF. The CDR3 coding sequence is TGTGCCAGCAGGGGACAGGGGGCCAGCGAGCAGTACTTC.

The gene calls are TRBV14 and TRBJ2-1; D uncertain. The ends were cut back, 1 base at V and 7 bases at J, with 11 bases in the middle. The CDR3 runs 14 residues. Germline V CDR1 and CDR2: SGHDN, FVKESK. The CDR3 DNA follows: TGTGCCAGCAGCCAAGTATATCAGAAAAATGAGCAGTTCTTC. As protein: CASSQVYQKNEQFF.

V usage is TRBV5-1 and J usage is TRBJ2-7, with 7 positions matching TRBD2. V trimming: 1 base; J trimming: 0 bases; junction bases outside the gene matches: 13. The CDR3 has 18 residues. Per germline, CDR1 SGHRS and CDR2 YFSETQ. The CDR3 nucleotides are TGCGCCAGCAGCTTGAGGCGGGGGAGACCCCAAAGCTCCTACGAGCAGTACTTC. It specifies CASSLRRGRPQSSYEQYF. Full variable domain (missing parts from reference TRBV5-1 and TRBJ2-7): KAGVTQTPRYLIKTRGQQVTLSCSPISGHRSVSWYQQTPGQGLQFLFEYFSETQRNKGNFPGRFSGRQFSNSRSEMNVSTLELGDSALYLCASSLRRGRPQSSYEQYFGPGTRLTVT.

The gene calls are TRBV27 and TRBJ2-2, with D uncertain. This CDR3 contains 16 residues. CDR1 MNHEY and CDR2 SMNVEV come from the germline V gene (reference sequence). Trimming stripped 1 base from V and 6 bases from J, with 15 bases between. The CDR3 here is CASSLFVLSSPGELFF. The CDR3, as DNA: TGTGCCAGCAGTTTATTTGTACTCTCTAGTCCCGGGGAGCTGTTTTTT.

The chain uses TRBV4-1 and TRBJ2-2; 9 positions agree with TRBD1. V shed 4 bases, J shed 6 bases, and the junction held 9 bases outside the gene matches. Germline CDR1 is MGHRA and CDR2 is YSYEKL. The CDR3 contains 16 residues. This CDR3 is CASSPRDREVPGELFF. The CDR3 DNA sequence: TGCGCCAGCAGCCCCCGGGACAGGGAAGTTCCCGGGGAGCTGTTTTTT.